Listed below are T cell receptor beta chains from one sample, sequenced in a study of blood T cell repertoires in COVID-19. Method: immunoSEQ multiplex PCR; TCRdb's copy keeps in-frame clones and lacks some. Here the sample spans around 220,000 clones, around 83% being singletons. Material: PBMCs or T cells enriched from blood (not recorded which). Receptors originate from a woman between 40 and 55 years old who had recovered from COVID-19. The CDR3 runs from the conserved cysteine through the conserved F or W. Each record gives: D gene, clone size, J gene, V gene, CDR3 DNA, CDR3 protein. D genes are given only for firm matches. Clone size is not always given. Where it is, it says once, few, many or a class for expanded clones.

. few TRBJ1-1 TRBV5-5 TGTGCCAGCAGCCCTCGTCAAGGGGCTATTCCTGAAGCTTTCTTT CASSPRQGAIPEAFF
TRBD1 . TRBJ2-1 TRBV19 TGTGCCAGTAAGGGACAGGGCTTCAATGAGCAGTTCTTC CASKGQGFNEQFF
. . TRBJ2-4 TRBV21-1 TGTGCCAGCAGCAGACTTAAGACAGGGGAGTTACACATTCAGTACTTC CASSRLKTGELHIQYF
TRBD1 . TRBJ2-7 TRBV27 TGTGCCAGCAGCCGACAGGGGAGGCTCTACGAGCAGTACTTC CASSRQGRLYEQYF
. . TRBJ2-6 TRBV5-1 TGCGCCAGCAGCGTAAGTACGGCTGGGGCCAACGTCCTGACTTTC CASSVSTAGANVLTF
. . TRBJ2-2 TRBV1 TGCACCAGGGCACTAGCGGGAGTGATCCACAAAGCGAACACCGGGGAGCTGTTTTTT CTRALAGVIHKANTGELFF
. . TRBJ2-5 TRBV30 TGTGCCTGGAGGGCGGGCCAAGAGACCCAGTACTTC CAWRAGQETQYF
. . TRBJ1-4 TRBV9 TGTGCCAGCAGCGTAGGGGGCAGGACTAATGAAAAACTGTTTTTT CASSVGGRTNEKLFF
. . TRBJ1-1 TRBV6-6 TGTGCCAGCACCAACACGGGTGAAGCTTTCTTT CASTNTGEAFF
TRBD1 . TRBJ2-4 TRBV4-1 TGCGCCAGCAGCCAAGGAACCCTTTATCGGGACAGGCCTCTCTACATTCAGTACTTC CASSQGTLYRDRPLYIQYF
TRBD2 few TRBJ2-7 TRBV10-1 TGCGCCAGCAGTGATCACCGGGGGGTCTACGAGCAGTACTTC CASSDHRGVYEQYF
. . TRBJ1-2 TRBV6-1 TGTGCCAGCAGTGAAATGGCAGGGTATGGCTACACCTTC CASSEMAGYGYTF
. . TRBJ1-6 TRBV19 TGTGCCAGTAATCAACCCCGGAGCTCCTATAATTCACCCCTCCACTTT CASNQPRSSYNSPLHF
TRBD1 few TRBJ1-4 TRBV28 TGTGCCAGCAGTTTACTATGGGACAGAGATGAAAAACTGTTTTTT CASSLLWDRDEKLFF
. few TRBJ2-1 TRBV21-1 TGTGCCAGCAGCAAATTGGGACTAGCGGGAGTGCCTAATGAGCAGTTCTTC CASSKLGLAGVPNEQFF
. . TRBJ1-2 TRBV5-1 TGCGCCAGCAGCCGGACGGGATCTCCTCCGGGGACCTTC CASSRTGSPPGTF
TRBD1 . TRBJ2-2 TRBV5-4 TGTGCCAGCAGCTTGGGTCGGGACAGGTCTTTCGGGGAGCTGTTTTTT CASSLGRDRSFGELFF
TRBD1 . TRBJ1-1 TRBV11-3 TGTGCCAGTTCGTACTCCAGGGGGCCCGATGAAATGAACACTGAAGCTTTCTTT CASSYSRGPDEMNTEAFF
TRBD2 . TRBJ2-3 TRBV6-7 TGTGCCAGCAGTTTACGGCAGCGGGAGTGGAATACGCAGTATTTT CASSLRQREWNTQYF
TRBD1 . TRBJ1-1 TRBV29-1 TGCAGCGTTGTTAGGGGGCGCGGAGCTTTCTTT CSVVRGRGAFF
TRBD1 . TRBJ1-2 TRBV5-6 TGTGCCAGCAGCAACTTTCCCCCAGGGGGCTTGGCGGCTTATGGCTACACCTTC CASSNFPPGGLAAYGYTF
. . TRBJ1-1 TRBV27 TGTGCCAGCAGTTTATACAGGGACACTGAAGCTTTCTTT CASSLYRDTEAFF
. . TRBJ2-1 TRBV28 TGTGCCAGCTGGGGCGGAAGTAACGCAGAGACCTACAATGAGCAGTTCTTC CASWGGSNAETYNEQFF
. . TRBJ1-1 TRBV7-9 TGTGCCAGCAGCTTATCGAGGACTGAAGCTTTCTTT CASSLSRTEAFF
TRBD1 . TRBJ1-2 TRBV3-1/TRBV3-2 TGTGCCAGCACCGGGACAGGGAGCTATGGCTACACCTTC CASTGTGSYGYTF
TRBD1 few TRBJ1-1 TRBV28 TGTGCCAGCAGTTTCAGGACAGGGGGTATCACTGAAGCTTTCTTT CASSFRTGGITEAFF
TRBD1 . TRBJ2-1 TRBV9 TGTGCCAGCACCACCGGGACAGGGGGCTACAATGAGCAGTTCTTC CASTTGTGGYNEQFF
TRBD1 . TRBJ2-3 TRBV28 TGTGCCAGCAGCCAACCTTACCTTTCCGGGACAGGGAGAGATACGCAGTATTTT CASSQPYLSGTGRDTQYF
TRBD1 . TRBJ1-1 TRBV5-6 TGTGCCAGCAGCAGCCCCGGACAGGACAACACTGAAGCTTTCTTT CASSSPGQDNTEAFF
. . TRBJ1-1 TRBV5-1 TGCGCCAGCAGGCTACAGGGAGAAGGCGGAGCTTTCTTT CASRLQGEGGAFF
TRBD2 . TRBJ2-1 TRBV5-4 TGTGCCAGCAGCTTGAAAGCGGGGCTAGCGGGAGGGTACAATGAGCAGTTCTTC CASSLKAGLAGGYNEQFF
. . TRBJ2-3 TRBV28 TGTGCCAGCAGTACCGTGGAGGGGTGGGGTAGAGATACGCAGTATTTT CASSTVEGWGRDTQYF
. . TRBJ2-1 TRBV18 TGTGCCAGCTCAACCAGGCCAAAAGATGAGCAGTTCTTC CASSTRPKDEQFF
TRBD1 . TRBJ1-1 TRBV29-1 TGCAGCGTTCTGACAGGGTCCGAAGCTTTCTTT CSVLTGSEAFF
TRBD2 many TRBJ2-1 TRBV19 TGTGCCAGTAGCCCACTAGCGGGAGGGTACAATGAGCAGTTCTTC CASSPLAGGYNEQFF
TRBD1 . TRBJ1-5 TRBV11-2 TGTGCCAGCAGCCCCGGGACAGGTTATTATAGCAATCAGCCCCAGCATTTT CASSPGTGYYSNQPQHF
TRBD1 . TRBJ1-2 TRBV28 TGTGCCAGCAGTTTATTTGGACAGGGGTCCTATGGCTACACCTTC CASSLFGQGSYGYTF
TRBD2 . TRBJ2-7 TRBV10-1 TGCGCCAGCAGTGCACTAGCGGGAGCGGGGGAGCAGTACTTC CASSALAGAGEQYF
TRBD1 once TRBJ1-6 TRBV25-1 TGTGCCAGCAGCAGGACAGGGGGCAATTCACCCCTCCACTTT CASSRTGGNSPLHF
. few TRBJ1-2 TRBV30 TGTGCCTGGAGTGTATCCGGGAGGGACGGCTACACCTTC CAWSVSGRDGYTF
. . TRBJ2-2 TRBV27 TGTGCCAGCAGTTGGGGCGCGGCCACCGGGGAGCTGTTTTTT CASSWGAATGELFF
. few TRBJ1-2 TRBV7-9 TGTGCCAGCAACCAAAGTCCAGATCCCTATGGCTACACCTTC CASNQSPDPYGYTF
. . TRBJ2-1 TRBV6-5 TGTGCCAGCAGCCCCAACAATGAGCAGTTCTTC CASSPNNEQFF
. . TRBJ2-7 TRBV30 TGTGCCTGGAGTGTAGCAGGGGATCCCTACGAGCAGTACTTC CAWSVAGDPYEQYF
. . TRBJ2-2 TRBV5-4 TGTGCCAGCAGCTTGTTAGGGGGAGTGAGCACCGGGGAGCTGTTTTTT CASSLLGGVSTGELFF